The 5 T cell receptor beta chains presented below share a single source sample, sequenced in a study of blood T cell repertoires in COVID-19. TCRdb's copy holds only in-frame clones and misses some; the assay was immunoSEQ multiplex PCR. The sample contains 250,000 or so clones, roughly nine tenths of which appear only once. The sample consisted of peripheral blood. The receptors come from a man in his forties or fifties with active or convalescent COVID-19.

This rearrangement joins TRBV2 to TRBJ1-5; D might be TRBD1 (5 bases). The CDR3 is 16 amino acids. Deletions cut 4 bases from V and 0 bases from J, with 13 bases between. Germline V gene lookup returns CDR1 SNHLY and CDR2 FYNNEI. The chain's CDR3 is CASSGHRSPSNQPQHF. CDR3 sequence (DNA): TGTGCCAGCAGTGGGCACAGGTCCCCTAGCAATCAGCCCCAGCATTTT.

This rearrangement joins TRBV4-1 to TRBJ1-5, with 9 nucleotides matching TRBD1. The CDR3 length is 16 residues. Germline CDR1 reads MGHRA; CDR2 reads YSYEKL. V dropped 3 bases and J dropped 4; count of bases not matched to a gene: 7. CDR3 nucleotides: TGCGCCAGCAGCCAGGTGGACAGGGGCGGGAATCAGCCCCAGCATTTT. It codes for CASSQVDRGGNQPQHF.

The chain employs TRBV6-5 and TRBJ2-7, with 7 bases that match TRBD1. The V gene end was trimmed by 6 bases and the J gene end by 6 bases; junction bases not matched to a gene: 5. CDR1 is MNHEY and CDR2 is SVGAGI in the germline V gene. This CDR3 region has 12 residues. The CDR3: CASRGTGVEQYF. CDR3 coding DNA: TGTGCCAGCAGAGGTACAGGGGTCGAGCAGTACTTC.

The CDR3 sequence is CASRGLSTGELFF. The CDR3 DNA reads as TGTGCCAGCAGGGGGCTGAGCACCGGGGAGCTGTTTTTT. The chain employs TRBV6-5 and TRBJ2-2, with a tentative D call TRBD1 (5 bases). The germline V gene encodes CDR1 MNHEY and CDR2 SVGAGI. V gave up 6 bases and J gave up 4 bases, with 9 bases separating them. The CDR3 is 13 residues long.

This chain uses TRBV5-1 with TRBJ2-5; 12 bases map to TRBD2. This CDR3 is built from 15 residues. The V and J ends lost 2 bases and 5 bases, in that order; junction bases with no gene match: 4. Germline CDR1 is SGHRS and CDR2 is YFSETQ. CDR3 nucleotide sequence: TGCGCCAGCAGCTTTCCTAGCGGGGGGGCCGAGACCCAGTACTTC. Amino acids: CASSFPSGGAETQYF.